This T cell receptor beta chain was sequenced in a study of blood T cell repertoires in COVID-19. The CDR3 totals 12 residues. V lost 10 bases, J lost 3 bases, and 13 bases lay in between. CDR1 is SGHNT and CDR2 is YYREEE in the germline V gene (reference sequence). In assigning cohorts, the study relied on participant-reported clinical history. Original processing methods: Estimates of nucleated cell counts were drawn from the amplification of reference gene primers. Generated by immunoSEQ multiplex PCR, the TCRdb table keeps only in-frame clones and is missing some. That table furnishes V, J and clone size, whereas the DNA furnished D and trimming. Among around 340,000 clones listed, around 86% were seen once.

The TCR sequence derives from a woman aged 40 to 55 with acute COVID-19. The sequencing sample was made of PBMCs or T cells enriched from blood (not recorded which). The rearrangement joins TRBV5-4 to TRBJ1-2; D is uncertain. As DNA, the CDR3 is TGTGCCGGGTCCGAGGGAGACTATGGCTACACCTTC. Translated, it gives CAGSEGDYGYTF.